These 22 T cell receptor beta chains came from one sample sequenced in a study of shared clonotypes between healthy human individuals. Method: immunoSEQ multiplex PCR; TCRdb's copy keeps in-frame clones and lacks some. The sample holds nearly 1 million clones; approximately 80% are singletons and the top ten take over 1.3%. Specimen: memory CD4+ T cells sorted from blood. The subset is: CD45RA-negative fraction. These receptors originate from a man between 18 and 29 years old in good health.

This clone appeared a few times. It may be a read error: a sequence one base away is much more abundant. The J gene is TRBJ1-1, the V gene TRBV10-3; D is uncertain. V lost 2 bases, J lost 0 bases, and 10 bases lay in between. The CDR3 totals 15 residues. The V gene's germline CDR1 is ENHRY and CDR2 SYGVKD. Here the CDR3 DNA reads TGTGCCATCAGTGAGGGTGGGCGGATGAACACTGAAGCTTTCTTT. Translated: CAISEGGRMNTEAFF.

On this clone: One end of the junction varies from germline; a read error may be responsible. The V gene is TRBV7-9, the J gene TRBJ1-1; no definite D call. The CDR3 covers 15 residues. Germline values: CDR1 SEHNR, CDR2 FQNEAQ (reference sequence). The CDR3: CASSLEQIMNPEAFF. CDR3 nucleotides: TGTGCCAGCAGCTTAGAACAGATTATGAACCCTGAAGCTTTCTTT.

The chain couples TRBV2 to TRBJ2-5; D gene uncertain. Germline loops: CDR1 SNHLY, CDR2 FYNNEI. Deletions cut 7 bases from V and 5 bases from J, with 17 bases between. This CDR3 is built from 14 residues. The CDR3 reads CASTYLPSGETQYF. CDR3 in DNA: TGTGCCAGCACCTACCTCCCCTCGGGTGAGACCCAGTACTTC.

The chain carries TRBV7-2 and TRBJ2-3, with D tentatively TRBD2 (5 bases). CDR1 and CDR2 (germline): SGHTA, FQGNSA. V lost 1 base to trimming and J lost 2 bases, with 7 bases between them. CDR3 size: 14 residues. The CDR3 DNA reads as TGTGCCAGCAGCTTAGTGGACTTCACAGATACGCAGTATTTT. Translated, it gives CASSLVDFTDTQYF.

The CDR3 region is CASTPTGGPGELFF. The CDR3 nucleotides are TGTGCCAGCACACCGACAGGGGGCCCCGGGGAGCTGTTTTTT. The genes are TRBV25-1 and TRBJ2-2; 10 bases align to TRBD1. The trim removed 7 bases at V and 6 bases at J, leaving 5 bases unmatched. There are 14 residues in the CDR3. Germline loops: CDR1 MGHDK, CDR2 SYGVNS.

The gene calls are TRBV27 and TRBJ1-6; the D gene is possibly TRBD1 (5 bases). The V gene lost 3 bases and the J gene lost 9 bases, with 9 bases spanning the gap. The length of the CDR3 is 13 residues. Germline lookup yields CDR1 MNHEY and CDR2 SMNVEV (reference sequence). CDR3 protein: CASSFSGVSPLHF. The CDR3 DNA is TGTGCCAGCAGTTTCTCGGGGGTTTCACCCCTCCACTTT.

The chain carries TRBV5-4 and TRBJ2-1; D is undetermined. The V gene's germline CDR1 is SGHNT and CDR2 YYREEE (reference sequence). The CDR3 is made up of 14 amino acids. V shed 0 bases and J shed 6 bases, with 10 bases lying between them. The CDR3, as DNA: TGTGCCAGCAGCTTGGCCGGGCGGCTCAATGAGCAGTTCTTC. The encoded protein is CASSLAGRLNEQFF.

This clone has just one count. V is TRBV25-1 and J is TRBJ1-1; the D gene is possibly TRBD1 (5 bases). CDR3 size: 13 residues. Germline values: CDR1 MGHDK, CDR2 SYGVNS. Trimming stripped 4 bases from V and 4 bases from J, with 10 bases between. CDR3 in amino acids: CASSALGGTEAFF. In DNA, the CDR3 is TGTGCCAGCAGTGCCCTTGGGGGCACTGAAGCTTTCTTT.

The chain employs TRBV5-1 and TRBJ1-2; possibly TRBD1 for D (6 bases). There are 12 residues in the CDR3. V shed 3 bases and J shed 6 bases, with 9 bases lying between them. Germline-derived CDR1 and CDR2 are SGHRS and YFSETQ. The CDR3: CASSSGENGYTF. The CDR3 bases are TGCGCCAGCAGCTCAGGGGAAAATGGCTACACCTTC.

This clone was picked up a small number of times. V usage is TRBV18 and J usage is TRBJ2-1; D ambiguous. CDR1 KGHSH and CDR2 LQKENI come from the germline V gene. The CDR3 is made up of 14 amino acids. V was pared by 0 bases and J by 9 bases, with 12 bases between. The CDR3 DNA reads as TGTGCCAGCTCACCACCGACCCGCGCAGGTGAGCAGTTCTTC. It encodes CASSPPTRAGEQFF. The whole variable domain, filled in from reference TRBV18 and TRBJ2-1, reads NAGVMQNPRHLVRRRGQEARLRCSPMKGHSHVYWYRQLPEEGLKFMVYLQKENIIDESGMPKERFSAEFPKEGPSILRIQQVVRGDSAAYFCASSPPTRAGEQFFGPGTRLTVL.

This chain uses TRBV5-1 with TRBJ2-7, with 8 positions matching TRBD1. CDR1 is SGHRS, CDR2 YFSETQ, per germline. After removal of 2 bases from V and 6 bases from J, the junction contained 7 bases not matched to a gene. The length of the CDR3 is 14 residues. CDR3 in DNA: TGCGCCAGCAGCTTCGCAGGGGGCGAGGGCGAGCAGTACTTC. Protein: CASSFAGGEGEQYF.

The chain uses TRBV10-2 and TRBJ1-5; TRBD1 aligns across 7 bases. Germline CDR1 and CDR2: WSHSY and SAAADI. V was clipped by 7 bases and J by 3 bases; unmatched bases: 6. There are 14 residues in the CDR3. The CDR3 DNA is TGCGCCAGCATGGTACAGGGGCCCAATCAGCCCCAGCATTTT. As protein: CASMVQGPNQPQHF.

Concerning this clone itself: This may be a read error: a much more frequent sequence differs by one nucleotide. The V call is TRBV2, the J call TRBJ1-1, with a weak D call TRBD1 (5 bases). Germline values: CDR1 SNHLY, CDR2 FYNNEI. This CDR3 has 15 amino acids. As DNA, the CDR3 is TGTGCCGGCAGTGCCAACAGGCTAGGGAACACTGAAGCTTTCTTT. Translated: CAGSANRLGNTEAFF.

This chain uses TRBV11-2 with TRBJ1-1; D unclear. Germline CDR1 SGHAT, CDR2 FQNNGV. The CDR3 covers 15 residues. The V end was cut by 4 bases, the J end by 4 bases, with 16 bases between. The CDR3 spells CASSSVSGRRTEAFF. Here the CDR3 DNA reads TGTGCCAGCAGCTCCGTTTCAGGCCGCCGCACTGAAGCTTTCTTT.

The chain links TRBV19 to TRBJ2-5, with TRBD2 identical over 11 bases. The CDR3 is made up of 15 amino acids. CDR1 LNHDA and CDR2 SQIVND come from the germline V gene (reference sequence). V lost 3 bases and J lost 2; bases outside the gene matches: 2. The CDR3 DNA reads TGTGCCAGTAGTATGACTAGCGGGGCACAAGAGACCCAGTACTTC. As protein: CASSMTSGAQETQYF.

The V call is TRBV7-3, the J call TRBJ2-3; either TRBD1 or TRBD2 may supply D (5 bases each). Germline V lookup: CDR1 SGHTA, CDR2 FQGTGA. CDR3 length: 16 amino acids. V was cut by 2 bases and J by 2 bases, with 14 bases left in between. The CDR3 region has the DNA TGTGCCAGCAGCTTATGGGGGAGTTACGACACAGATACGCAGTATTTT. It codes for CASSLWGSYDTDTQYF.

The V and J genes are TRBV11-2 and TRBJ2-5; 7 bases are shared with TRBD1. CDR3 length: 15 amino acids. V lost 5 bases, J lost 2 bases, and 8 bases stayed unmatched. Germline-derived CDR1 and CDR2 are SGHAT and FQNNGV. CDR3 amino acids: CASSLGQHLQETQYF. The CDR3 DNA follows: TGTGCCAGCAGCCTGGGACAGCATTTACAAGAGACCCAGTACTTC.

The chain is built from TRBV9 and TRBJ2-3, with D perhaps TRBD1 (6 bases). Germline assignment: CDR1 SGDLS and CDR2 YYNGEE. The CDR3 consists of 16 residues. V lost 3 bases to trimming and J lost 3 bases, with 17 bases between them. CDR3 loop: CASSARQERGTDTQYF. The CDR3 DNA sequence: TGTGCCAGCAGCGCCCGACAGGAGAGGGGGACAGATACGCAGTATTTT.

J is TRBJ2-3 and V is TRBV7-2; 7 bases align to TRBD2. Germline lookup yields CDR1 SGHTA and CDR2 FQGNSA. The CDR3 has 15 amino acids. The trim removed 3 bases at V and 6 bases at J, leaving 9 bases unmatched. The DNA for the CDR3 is TGTGCCAGCAGCTTTACGGGAGGCCCCCTGGATACGCAGTATTTT. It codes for CASSFTGGPLDTQYF.

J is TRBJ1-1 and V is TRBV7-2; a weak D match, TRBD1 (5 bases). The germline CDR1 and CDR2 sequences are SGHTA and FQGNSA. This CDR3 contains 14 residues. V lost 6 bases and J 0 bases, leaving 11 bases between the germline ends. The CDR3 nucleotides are TGTGCCAGCAGTCAAGGGACTCTGAACACTGAAGCTTTCTTT. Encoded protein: CASSQGTLNTEAFF.

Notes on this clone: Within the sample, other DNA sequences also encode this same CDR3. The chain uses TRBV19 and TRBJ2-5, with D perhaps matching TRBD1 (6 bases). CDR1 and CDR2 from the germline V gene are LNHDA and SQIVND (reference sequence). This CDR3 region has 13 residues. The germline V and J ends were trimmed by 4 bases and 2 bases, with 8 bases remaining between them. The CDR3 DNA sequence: TGTGCCAGTAGTAATACAGGGCAAGAGACCCAGTACTTC. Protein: CASSNTGQETQYF.

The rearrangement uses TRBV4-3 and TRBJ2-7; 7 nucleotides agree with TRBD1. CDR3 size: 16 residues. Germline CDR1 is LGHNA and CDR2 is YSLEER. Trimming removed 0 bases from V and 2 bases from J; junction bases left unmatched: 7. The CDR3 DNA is TGCGCCAGCAGCCAAGACCTGACAGGGTTAACCTACGAGCAGTACTTC. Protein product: CASSQDLTGLTYEQYF.